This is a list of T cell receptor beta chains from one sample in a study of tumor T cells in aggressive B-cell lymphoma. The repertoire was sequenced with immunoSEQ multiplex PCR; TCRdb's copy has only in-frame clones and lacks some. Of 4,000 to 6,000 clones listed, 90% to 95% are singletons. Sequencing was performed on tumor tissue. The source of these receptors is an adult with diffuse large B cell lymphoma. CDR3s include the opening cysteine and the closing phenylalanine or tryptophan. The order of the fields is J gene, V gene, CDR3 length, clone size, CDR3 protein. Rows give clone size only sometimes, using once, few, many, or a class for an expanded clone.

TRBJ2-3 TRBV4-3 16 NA CASSQGGGLPIDTQYF
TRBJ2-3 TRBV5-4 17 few CASSLRLAGGPTDTQYF
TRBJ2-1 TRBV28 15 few CASSLGTSRYNEQFF
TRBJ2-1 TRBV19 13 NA CASSIVLVYEQFF
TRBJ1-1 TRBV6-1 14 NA CASHSTGMNTEAFF
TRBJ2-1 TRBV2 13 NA CARTTGTANEQFF
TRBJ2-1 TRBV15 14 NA CATSRDQFYNEQFF
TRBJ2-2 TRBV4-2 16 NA CASSLGQGLRTGELFF
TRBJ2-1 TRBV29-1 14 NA CSVVPSGFYNEQFF
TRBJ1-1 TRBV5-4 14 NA CASSSGGMNTEAFF
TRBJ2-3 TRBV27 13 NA CASSWGGVDTQYF
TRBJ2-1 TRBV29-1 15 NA CSVDSPSSESNEQFF
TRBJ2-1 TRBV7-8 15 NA CASSLAWSSYNEQFF
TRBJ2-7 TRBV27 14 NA CASSTGTGAYEQYF
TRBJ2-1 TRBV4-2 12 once CASSPQGNEQFF
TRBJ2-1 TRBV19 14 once CASRPSGVRNEQFF
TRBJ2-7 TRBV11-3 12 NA CASSARSDEQYF
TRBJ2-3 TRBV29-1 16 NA CSASPGTGVSGRAQYF
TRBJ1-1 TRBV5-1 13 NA CASSFTGNTEAFF
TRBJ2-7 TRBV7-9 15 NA CASSPTSGGRNEQYF
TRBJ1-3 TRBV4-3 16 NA CASSQAEGAVGNTIYF
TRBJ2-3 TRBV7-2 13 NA CASSPRVVDTQYF
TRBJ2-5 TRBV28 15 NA CASSLLHESGETQYF
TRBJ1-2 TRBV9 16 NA CASSVTLSTGNYGYTF
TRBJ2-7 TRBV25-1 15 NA CASSIGLAGPYEQYF
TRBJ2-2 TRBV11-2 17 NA CASSLDLLVVRGGELFF
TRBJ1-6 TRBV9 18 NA CASSAGTGGGSYNSPLHF
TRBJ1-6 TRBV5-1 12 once CASSLQNSPLHF
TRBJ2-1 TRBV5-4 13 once CASSTGENNEQFF
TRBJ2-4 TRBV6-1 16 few CASSEARAGPRGIQYF
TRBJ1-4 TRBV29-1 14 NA CSVTYYATNEKLFF
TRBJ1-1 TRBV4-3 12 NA CASSRTGKEAFF
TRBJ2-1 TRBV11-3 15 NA CASSLVQGAYNEQFF
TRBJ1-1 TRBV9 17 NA CASSVHPGGSGNTEAFF
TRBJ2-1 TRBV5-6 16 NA CASSWGLAGTRDEQFF
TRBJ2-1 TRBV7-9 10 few CASSSNEQFF
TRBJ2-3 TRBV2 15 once CASSSQGTRTDTQYF
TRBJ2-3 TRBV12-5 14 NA CASGQGSRTDTQYF
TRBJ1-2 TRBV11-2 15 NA CASSFSRQGVYGYTF
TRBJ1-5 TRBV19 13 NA CASSVDRVQPQHF
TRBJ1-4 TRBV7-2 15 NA CASSLTGNSNEKLFF
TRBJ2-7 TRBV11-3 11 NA CASSSGGEQYF
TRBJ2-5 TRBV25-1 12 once CASSEEAETQYF
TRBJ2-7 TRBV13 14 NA CASSFWTGGYEQYF
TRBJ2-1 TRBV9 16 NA CASSAQRGGAYNEQFF
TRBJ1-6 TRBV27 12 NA CATTGYNSPLHF
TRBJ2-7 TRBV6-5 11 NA CASSSGGEQYF
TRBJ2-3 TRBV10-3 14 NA CAITSGGIGDTQYF